The 6 T cell receptor beta chains listed next were all sequenced from one sample in a study of graft-versus-host responses after intestinal transplantation. Sequencing used immunoSEQ multiplex PCR; TCRdb keeps in-frame clones, though not all of them. The table lists 85,000 to 100,000 clones, around 93% of them singletons, with roughly 0.069% in the top ten. These receptors lack a known antigen. Sequenced material: unstimulated CD8+ T cells sorted from spleen or lymph node cells, taken before transplant. These receptors were collected from a human donor who was the organ donor for an intestinal transplant.

The CDR3 here is CASSAGTGTYEQYF. The CDR3 nucleotides are TGTGCCAGCAGTGCCGGGACAGGGACCTACGAGCAGTACTTC. The chain employs TRBV2 and TRBJ2-7, with 9 bases aligning to TRBD1. The junction had 3 bases not matched to a gene; V was cut back by 4 bases and J by 2 bases. Germline V gene data show CDR1 as SNHLY and CDR2 as FYNNEI. This CDR3 contains 14 residues.

This chain joins TRBV30 and TRBJ1-5; 8 nucleotides match TRBD1. This CDR3 has 14 residues. Germline values: CDR1 GTSNPN, CDR2 SVGIG (reference sequence). Trimming at V came to 1 base and at J to 4 bases, leaving 3 bases not matched to a gene. The DNA of the CDR3 is TGTGCCTGGAGTGCCGGACAGGGAAATCAGCCCCAGCATTTT. Protein: CAWSAGQGNQPQHF.

This chain uses TRBV28 with TRBJ2-5; 8 positions match TRBD1. CDR1 and CDR2 from the germline V gene are MDHEN and SYDVKM. The CDR3 loop spans 16 amino acids. The V and J ends lost 5 bases and 1 base, in that order; junction bases with no gene match: 9. Here the CDR3 DNA reads TGTGCCAGCAGTCCCGGGACAGGTTTTCCCCAAGAGACCCAGTACTTC. This gives the protein CASSPGTGFPQETQYF.

The chain couples TRBV25-1 to TRBJ1-1; D not resolved. With 4 bases removed from V and 5 bases from J, the gap between germline ends came to 11 bases. This CDR3 contains 13 residues. Germline V gives CDR1 MGHDK, CDR2 SYGVNS. The DNA of the CDR3 is TGTGCCAGCAGTGTAGGGAGTTGGACTGAAGCTTTCTTT. Protein: CASSVGSWTEAFF.

This clone was counted a single time. The J gene is TRBJ1-1, the V gene TRBV28; D is undetermined. CDR3 length equals 12 residues. V dropped 5 bases and J dropped 7 bases, with 11 bases sitting between them. Germline V gene lookup returns CDR1 MDHEN and CDR2 SYDVKM. The CDR3 here is CASSTWAYEAFF. CDR3 bases: TGTGCCAGCAGTACCTGGGCCTATGAAGCTTTCTTT.

The J gene is TRBJ1-4, the V gene TRBV5-1; the D gene is possibly TRBD1 (6 bases). Germline CDR1 SGHRS, CDR2 YFSETQ. The CDR3 length is 15 residues. V was clipped by 3 bases and J by 0 bases, with 9 bases between them. This chain's CDR3 is CASSWTVPTNEKLFF. Here the CDR3 DNA reads TGCGCCAGCAGCTGGACAGTACCAACTAATGAAAAACTGTTTTTT. The full variable domain, its missing parts supplied by reference TRBV5-1 and TRBJ1-4, is KAGVTQTPRYLIKTRGQQVTLSCSPISGHRSVSWYQQTPGQGLQFLFEYFSETQRNKGNFPGRFSGRQFSNSRSEMNVSTLELGDSALYLCASSWTVPTNEKLFFGSGTQLSVL.